Shown below are 25 T cell receptor beta chains from a single sample sequenced in a study of T cell responses to AZD1222 COVID-19 vaccine. Using immunoSEQ multiplex PCR, the repertoire was profiled, and TCRdb retains in-frame clones only, with some absent. The sample gives about 89,000 clones, 86% of which show up once; 5.6% is in the top ten. The sample in question was peripheral blood, obtained 28 days after the second AZD1222 dose. These receptors came from an adult who received the AZD1222 COVID-19 vaccine.

This clone was seen a few times. The V gene is TRBV4-2, the J gene TRBJ1-1; 9 positions match TRBD1. V lost 1 base and J lost 4; bases outside the gene matches: 7. This CDR3 comprises 16 residues. Germline V gene lookup returns CDR1 LGHNA and CDR2 YNFKEQ. The CDR3 here is CASSQVQGAGGTEAFF. CDR3 DNA sequence: TGTGCCAGCAGCCAAGTACAGGGGGCTGGAGGCACTGAAGCTTTCTTT.

This chain joins TRBV5-4 and TRBJ2-7, with a weak D call TRBD2 (5 bases). The CDR3 extends over 14 amino acids. The germline gives CDR1 SGHNT, CDR2 YYREEE (reference sequence). With 4 bases removed from V and 8 bases from J, the gap between germline ends came to 19 bases. As DNA, the CDR3 is TGTGCCAGCAGCCTTGAACCGGGGTGGAACAAGCAGTACTTC. As protein: CASSLEPGWNKQYF.

The chain is built from TRBV19 and TRBJ2-6; 8 nucleotides align to TRBD1. Trimming at V came to 1 base and at J to 4 bases, leaving 3 bases not matched to a gene. Germline lookup yields CDR1 LNHDA and CDR2 SQIVND (reference sequence). The CDR3 covers 16 residues. CDR3 DNA: TGTGCCAGTAGTATAGGGACAGGGCCCGGGGCCAACGTCCTGACTTTC. Protein sequence: CASSIGTGPGANVLTF.

The chain employs TRBV5-1 and TRBJ1-1; D is unresolved. CDR1 is SGHRS, CDR2 YFSETQ, per germline. This CDR3 region has 15 residues. V lost 0 bases, J lost 1 base, and 10 bases lay in between. CDR3 loop: CASSLVSGANTEAFF. The CDR3 nucleotides read TGCGCCAGCAGCTTGGTTAGCGGAGCGAACACTGAAGCTTTCTTT. Looking up the rest from reference TRBV5-1 and TRBJ1-1 gives the full variable domain: KAGVTQTPRYLIKTRGQQVTLSCSPISGHRSVSWYQQTPGQGLQFLFEYFSETQRNKGNFPGRFSGRQFSNSRSEMNVSTLELGDSALYLCASSLVSGANTEAFFGQGTRLTVV.

The chain has TRBV27 and TRBJ1-1, with TRBD1 matching 8 bases. The V and J ends lost 3 bases and 6 bases, in that order; junction bases with no gene match: 6. Germline values: CDR1 MNHEY, CDR2 SMNVEV (reference sequence). The CDR3 consists of 14 residues. The CDR3 spells CASSLAGGVAEAFF. In DNA, the CDR3 is TGTGCCAGCAGTTTGGCAGGGGGCGTAGCTGAAGCTTTCTTT.

The genes are TRBV7-9 and TRBJ2-3; the D gene is possibly TRBD1 (6 bases). The V gene lost 0 bases and the J gene lost 6 bases, with 7 bases spanning the gap. Germline lookup yields CDR1 SEHNR and CDR2 FQNEAQ (reference sequence). This CDR3 is built from 13 residues. CDR3 protein: CASSLARGDTQYF. As DNA, the CDR3 is TGTGCCAGCAGCTTAGCGAGGGGGGATACGCAGTATTTT.

V is TRBV6-6 and J is TRBJ2-3; 10 bases agree with TRBD2. The J segment lost 4 bases and the V segment lost 0 bases, leaving 4 bases of the junction unmatched. Germline CDR1 and CDR2: MNHNY and SVGAGI (reference sequence). The CDR3 contains 16 residues. The CDR3, as DNA: TGTGCCAGCAGTTACTCGGGAAGCGGGAGGGCAGATACGCAGTATTTT. Its translation: CASSYSGSGRADTQYF.

The chain couples TRBV11-2 to TRBJ1-6, with 8 bases aligning to TRBD1. With 4 bases clipped from V and 7 bases from J, the junction kept 6 bases outside the gene matches. This CDR3 has 15 amino acids. Germline V lookup: CDR1 SGHAT, CDR2 FQNNGV. CDR3 nucleotide sequence: TGTGCCAGCAGCTGGGACAGGAGGAGAAATTCACCCCTCCACTTT. Encoded protein: CASSWDRRRNSPLHF.

V usage is TRBV9 and J usage is TRBJ2-7; 12 nucleotides align to TRBD2. The V and J ends lost 0 bases and 0 bases, in that order; junction bases with no gene match: 22. This CDR3 comprises 23 residues. CDR1 and CDR2 from the germline V gene are SGDLS and YYNGEE. CDR3 protein: CASSVASGGSRTSGTPSSYEQYF. The CDR3 region has the DNA TGTGCCAGCAGCGTAGCTAGTGGGGGAAGTAGGACTAGCGGGACTCCAAGCTCCTACGAGCAGTACTTC.

The chain combines TRBV7-9 with TRBJ2-2, with D uncertain. Trimming removed 3 bases at V and 1 base at J, with 6 bases between. The V gene's germline CDR1 is SEHNR and CDR2 FQNEAQ (reference sequence). The CDR3 covers 14 residues. As DNA, the CDR3 is TGTGCCAGCAGCTTCGCACAGAACACCGGGGAGCTGTTTTTT. Its protein is CASSFAQNTGELFF.

The V call is TRBV27, the J call TRBJ2-3; 9 nucleotides align to TRBD1. CDR3 size: 16 residues. The V segment lost 6 bases and the J segment 7 bases; nucleotides outside the gene matches: 14. The germline gives CDR1 MNHEY, CDR2 SMNVEV (reference sequence). The CDR3 spells CASSRTWTGEGNTQYF. The CDR3 DNA sequence: TGTGCCAGCAGCCGAACCTGGACAGGGGAGGGGAATACGCAGTATTTT.

The rearrangement joins TRBV5-6 to TRBJ2-7; no clear D gene. This CDR3 has 15 residues. CDR1 and CDR2 (germline): SGHDT, YYEEEE. V lost 0 bases to trimming and J lost 6 bases, with 16 bases between them. The CDR3, as DNA: TGTGCCAGCAGCTTGGAATTTCTCACTACGGGCGAGCAGTACTTC. Residues: CASSLEFLTTGEQYF. The full variable domain, in which reference TRBV5-6 and TRBJ2-7 provide the parts outside the CDR3, is DAGVTQSPTHLIKTRGQQVTLRCSPKSGHDTVSWYQQALGQGPQFIFQYYEEEERQRGNFPDRFSGHQFPNYSSELNVNALLLGDSALYLCASSLEFLTTGEQYFGPGTRLTVT.

This clone has just a few counts. The chain uses TRBV7-2 and TRBJ2-7, with 8 bases identical to TRBD2. V trimming: 4 bases; J trimming: 3 bases; junction bases outside the gene matches: 11. Germline loops: CDR1 SGHTA, CDR2 FQGNSA. The CDR3 loop spans 16 amino acids. The CDR3 DNA follows: TGTGCCAGCAGCTCGGTAGCGGGACCCCCCGGCTACGAGCAGTACTTC. Its translation is CASSSVAGPPGYEQYF.

J is TRBJ2-7 and V is TRBV5-1; the D gene could be TRBD1 or TRBD2 (5 bases each). This CDR3 region has 15 residues. Trimming left V 0 bases short and J 1 base short, with 11 bases between. The V gene's germline CDR1 is SGHRS and CDR2 YFSETQ. CDR3 nucleotide sequence: TGCGCCAGCAGCTTGGAACCGGGACCATCCTACGAGCAGTACTTC. Translating gives CASSLEPGPSYEQYF.

The chain joins TRBV4-2 to TRBJ2-1, with D uncertain. The CDR3 has 14 amino acids. Trimming cost V 0 bases and J 5 bases, with 8 bases left between them. CDR1 LGHNA and CDR2 YNFKEQ come from the germline V gene. Written as DNA, the CDR3 is TGTGCCAGCAGCCAAGAAGGCAGAGACAATGAGCAGTTCTTC. Protein product: CASSQEGRDNEQFF.

V is TRBV3-1 (or the pseudogene TRBV3-2) and J is TRBJ2-7; 8 nucleotides agree with TRBD1. CDR1 and CDR2 (germline): LGHDT, YNNKEL (reference sequence). The CDR3 covers 15 residues. V shed 5 bases and J 3 bases; nucleotides not matched to a gene: 9. In DNA, the CDR3 is TGTGCCAGCAGCGACCGGACAGGGTTAATCTACGAGCAGTACTTC. It encodes CASSDRTGLIYEQYF.

V usage is TRBV9 and J usage is TRBJ1-1; the D gene is possibly TRBD1 (6 bases). The CDR3 spans 15 residues. The germline V and J ends were trimmed by 2 bases and 7 bases, with 18 bases remaining between them. CDR1 and CDR2 from the germline V gene are SGDLS and YYNGEE. The CDR3: CASSVRGARYGEAFF. CDR3 nucleotide sequence: TGTGCCAGCAGCGTCAGGGGTGCCCGGTATGGTGAAGCTTTCTTT.

This chain uses TRBV5-5 with TRBJ2-3; D remains ambiguous. CDR3 length: 14 amino acids. The V end was cut by 1 base, the J end by 0 bases, with 6 bases between. Germline CDR1 SGHKS, CDR2 YYEKEE (reference sequence). The CDR3 is CASSLYTSTDTQYF. The CDR3 nucleotides read TGTGCCAGCAGCTTGTACACTAGCACAGATACGCAGTATTTT.

This clone was recorded once. The V call is TRBV27, the J call TRBJ2-5, with D tentatively TRBD1 (5 bases). Trimming cost V 4 bases and J 2 bases, with 11 bases left between them. CDR1 is MNHEY, CDR2 SMNVEV, per germline (reference sequence). The CDR3 has 14 amino acids. The chain's CDR3 is CASSWWGTQETQYF. The CDR3 coding sequence is TGTGCCAGCAGTTGGTGGGGCACTCAAGAGACCCAGTACTTC.

The chain has TRBV10-1 and TRBJ2-5; D remains unclear. The CDR3 has 14 residues. V gave up 0 bases and J gave up 2 bases, with 7 bases separating them. Germline V gene data show CDR1 as WNHNN and CDR2 as SYGVQD (reference sequence). CDR3 nucleotide sequence: TGCGCCAGCAGTGAGTCAGGGTTACAAGAGACCCAGTACTTC. Translated: CASSESGLQETQYF.

This chain connects TRBV5-5 to TRBJ1-6, with D possibly TRBD1 on 6 matching bases. The CDR3 runs 15 residues. The germline gives CDR1 SGHKS, CDR2 YYEKEE (reference sequence). Trimming cost V 0 bases and J 10 bases, with 14 bases left between them. Here the CDR3 reads CASSLAVVGGSPLHF. For the CDR3, the DNA is TGTGCCAGCAGCTTGGCCGTGGTCGGGGGCTCACCCCTCCACTTT.

The rearrangement links TRBV14 to TRBJ2-1; tentatively, D is TRBD1 or TRBD2 (6 bases each). The CDR3 loop spans 21 amino acids. The V and J ends lost 0 bases and 3 bases respectively, with 27 bases between them. The germline V gene encodes CDR1 SGHDN and CDR2 FVKESK. CDR3 sequence: CASSQEYWGARRRRGYNEQFF. In DNA, the CDR3 is TGTGCCAGCAGCCAAGAGTATTGGGGGGCCCGCCGGCGGAGGGGCTACAATGAGCAGTTCTTC.

V is TRBV27 and J is TRBJ2-5, with D hard to call. The length of the CDR3 is 15 residues. Per germline, CDR1 MNHEY and CDR2 SMNVEV (reference sequence). Trimming removed 7 bases at V and 2 bases at J, with 17 bases between. In DNA form, the CDR3 reads TGTGCCAGCACCCCTTGGGCGGAGCAGCAAGAGACCCAGTACTTC. This encodes CASTPWAEQQETQYF.

This chain joins TRBV28 and TRBJ1-2, with D perhaps matching TRBD1 (5 bases). Germline V gene sequence: CDR1 MDHEN, CDR2 SYDVKM. V shed 10 bases and J shed 4 bases, with 19 bases lying between them. The CDR3 runs to 14 residues. CDR3: CAILAVGAGYGYTF. Written as DNA, the CDR3 is TGTGCCATATTAGCAGTCGGGGCGGGCTATGGCTACACCTTC.

This chain joins TRBV11-2 and TRBJ2-5; D may match TRBD1 or TRBD2 (5 bases each). V shed 5 bases and J shed 4 bases, with 14 bases lying between them. The CDR3 is made up of 14 amino acids. The germline V gene has CDR1 SGHAT and CDR2 FQNNGV. This chain's CDR3 is CASSPRLGGETQYF. The CDR3 DNA reads as TGTGCCAGCAGCCCGCGACTTGGGGGAGAGACCCAGTACTTC.